This T cell receptor beta chain is from a study of T-cell reconstitution after alpha-beta-depleted transplantation in children. Researchers prepared the TCRbeta library using unique molecular identifiers, the study reports. TCRdb re-derived calls from the PCR reads in MiXCR, one entry per CDR3 protein. This table has 500,000 or so distinct CDR3 sequences, over 25% appearing once. V gave up 4 bases and J gave up 9 bases, with 10 bases separating them. The CDR3 extends over 12 amino acids. The chain uses TRBV12-3 or TRBV12-4 and TRBJ2-1, with unresolved D. The clonotype was recovered from a human donor who donated a stem cell graft to a child with aplastic anemia. Sequenced material: PBMCs from the stem cell graft donor, taken from the stem cell graft. The CDR3 spells CASSSPPVEQFF. The CDR3 DNA sequence: TGTGCCAGCAGTTCCCCCCCAGTTGAGCAGTTCTTC.